Shown below are 17 T cell receptor beta chains from a single sample sequenced in a study of cytomegalovirus exposure and HLA in healthy donors (dated by TCRdb to 2016 to 2017). To prepare the library, the immunoSEQ multiplex PCR assay was applied. A mixture of 60 forward primers for TCR Vbeta segments and 13 reverse primers for TCR Jbeta segments was used in the multiplex PCR. As stored in TCRdb, this immuneACCESS dataset retains in-frame rearrangements with V and J assigned. A fraction of the clones does not appear; measured against another copy, unresolved V genes explain less than half of the discrepancy, and the remainder lacks a known reason. This sample lists 150,000 to 200,000 clones; around 78% were detected once. The ten largest make up about 13% of the sample. Sequenced input: PBMCs. These receptors came from a woman aged 45-60 years in good health and CMV-seropositive.

The chain has TRBV7-6 and TRBJ2-5, with D maybe TRBD2 (6 bases). CDR1 SGHVS and CDR2 FNYEAQ come from the germline V gene. The CDR3 length is 15 residues. Trimming took off 5 bases at V and 4 bases at J, with 17 bases between the two ends. The CDR3, as DNA: TGTGCCAGCAGCCCAATACGGGAGAAGAGAGAGACCCAGTACTTC. It yields the protein CASSPIREKRETQYF.

The chain links TRBV13 to TRBJ1-1; 8 positions agree with TRBD1. The J segment lost 11 bases and the V segment lost 7 bases, leaving 9 bases of the junction unmatched. CDR1 and CDR2 (germline): PRHDT, FYEKMQ (reference sequence). This CDR3 has 12 amino acids. The DNA of the CDR3 is TGTGCCAGCAACTTTGACAGGGGTGAGGCTTTCTTT. This translates into CASNFDRGEAFF.

The chain couples TRBV2 to TRBJ1-5; TRBD1 matches at 8 bases. This CDR3 has 14 residues. The germline gives CDR1 SNHLY, CDR2 FYNNEI. After removal of 6 bases from V and 7 bases from J, the junction contained 8 bases not matched to a gene. CDR3 DNA: TGTGCCAGCAGGACCGGACAGGGAGGCCAGCCCCAGCATTTT. Translated, it gives CASRTGQGGQPQHF.

The CDR3: CASSFTGGYEQYF. The CDR3 DNA reads TGTGCCAGCAGCTTCACAGGGGGCTACGAGCAGTACTTC. The chain is built from TRBV7-3 and TRBJ2-7, with 8 bases that match TRBD1. From germline, CDR1 is SGHTA and CDR2 FQGTGA. This CDR3 has 13 residues. V shed 3 bases and J 3 bases; nucleotides not matched to a gene: 1.

Only a few counts were recorded for this clone. This sequence joins TRBV30 and TRBJ1-2; 10 bases are a match to TRBD1. V lost 3 bases and J lost 2; bases outside the gene matches: 9. This CDR3 spans 16 amino acids. Looked up from germline, CDR1 is GTSNPN and CDR2 is SVGIG (reference sequence). This chain's CDR3 is CAWRPGQGSRNYGYTF. DNA for the CDR3: TGTGCCTGGAGGCCGGGACAGGGGAGTCGAAACTATGGCTACACCTTC.

This clone was seen a few times. V gene TRBV4-1 combines with J gene TRBJ1-5; D gene uncertain. This CDR3 has 16 amino acids. The germline V gene has CDR1 MGHRA and CDR2 YSYEKL. Deletions cut 4 bases from V and 2 bases from J, with 15 bases between. Here the CDR3 reads CASSPSREEGNQPQHF. The CDR3 DNA reads TGCGCCAGCAGCCCCTCGCGGGAAGAAGGCAATCAGCCCCAGCATTTT.

The J gene is TRBJ1-4, the V gene TRBV7-9; TRBD1 might be the D (5 bases). The CDR3 consists of 12 residues. V lost 5 bases, J lost 14 bases, and 15 bases lay in between. CDR1 and CDR2 from the germline V gene are SEHNR and FQNEAQ (reference sequence). CDR3: CASSPPSGRLFF. CDR3 bases: TGTGCCAGCAGCCCCCCTTCAGGGAGGCTGTTTTTT.

The chain uses TRBV5-4 and TRBJ1-6; D is uncertain. The V gene's germline CDR1 is SGHNT and CDR2 YYREEE (reference sequence). Trimming left V 2 bases short and J 0 bases short, with 9 bases between. The CDR3 spans 16 residues. CDR3 DNA sequence: TGTGCCAGCAGCTTCGTGGCTAGCTCCTATAATTCACCCCTCCACTTT. Translating it yields CASSFVASSYNSPLHF.

The rearrangement links TRBV6-1 to TRBJ1-5; D uncertain. The CDR3 totals 16 residues. The germline V and J ends were trimmed by 2 bases and 3 bases, with 14 bases remaining between them. Germline V gives CDR1 MNHNS, CDR2 SASEGT. DNA of the CDR3: TGTGCCAGCAGTGAAAAATTGGGCAGGTCCAATCAGCCCCAGCATTTT. Amino acid sequence: CASSEKLGRSNQPQHF.

The rearrangement joins TRBV2 to TRBJ1-5; D not certain. The CDR3 length is 15 residues. Trimming removed 3 bases at V and 0 bases at J, with 9 bases between. Germline V lookup: CDR1 SNHLY, CDR2 FYNNEI. CDR3 nucleotide sequence: TGTGCCAGCAGTGACCGGGGAATTAGCAATCAGCCCCAGCATTTT. Protein: CASSDRGISNQPQHF.

This clone was counted once. This sequence joins TRBV14 and TRBJ2-3, with 11 bases that match TRBD2. The ends lost 3 bases at V and 11 bases at J; junction bases unmatched: 7. The CDR3 runs 14 residues. Germline V gives CDR1 SGHDN, CDR2 FVKESK. The CDR3 protein is CASSHSGGAFGQYF. The CDR3 nucleotides are TGTGCCAGCAGCCATAGCGGGGGGGCCTTCGGGCAGTATTTT.

CDR3 residues: CASSLTSGGPTDTQYF. CDR3 bases: TGTGCCAGCAGCCTGACTAGCGGGGGGCCCACAGATACGCAGTATTTT. V and J are TRBV11-1 and TRBJ2-3; 13 positions match TRBD2. Losses at the gene ends were 5 bases for V and 2 bases for J; bases not matched to a gene: 4. Looked up from germline, CDR1 is SGHAT and CDR2 is FQDESV (reference sequence). The CDR3 is made up of 16 amino acids.

The chain uses TRBV2 and TRBJ1-2; D ambiguous. V was shortened by 4 bases and J by 2 bases, with 11 bases between the two germline ends. In germline, CDR1 is SNHLY, CDR2 FYNNEI. CDR3 length: 14 residues. The CDR3 DNA follows: TGTGCCAGCAGTGCGGTCGGAGGGAACTATGGCTACACCTTC. Translated, it gives CASSAVGGNYGYTF.

The rearrangement uses TRBV7-9 and TRBJ1-2; no firm D call. Germline CDR1 and CDR2: SEHNR and FQNEAQ (reference sequence). The CDR3 is 13 amino acids. The V gene lost 3 bases and the J gene lost 1 base, with 6 bases spanning the gap. The CDR3: CASSFPNNYGYTF. In DNA, the CDR3 is TGTGCCAGCAGCTTCCCAAATAACTATGGCTACACCTTC.

The chain couples TRBV6-5 to TRBJ1-5; D is uncertain. This CDR3 has 13 residues. Germline V CDR1 and CDR2: MNHEY, SVGAGI. V was trimmed by 6 bases and J by 0 bases, leaving 6 bases between them. The CDR3 protein is CASRFHSNQPQHF. DNA of the CDR3: TGTGCCAGCAGATTCCATAGCAATCAGCCCCAGCATTTT.

The V and J genes are TRBV9 and TRBJ2-1; 7 positions match TRBD1. V shed 7 bases and J 4 bases; nucleotides not matched to a gene: 5. The CDR3 is 13 amino acids. The germline CDR1 and CDR2 sequences are SGDLS and YYNGEE. CDR3 region: CASDRVPYNEQFF. The CDR3 DNA follows: TGTGCCAGCGACAGGGTCCCTTACAATGAGCAGTTCTTC.

The chain employs TRBV5-1 and TRBJ2-1; TRBD1 matches 8 bases. Germline V gene sequence: CDR1 SGHRS, CDR2 YFSETQ. The CDR3 has 15 residues. V shed 4 bases, J shed 2 bases, and the junction held 5 bases outside the gene matches. This CDR3 is CASSRGQGAYNEQFF. The CDR3 DNA reads TGCGCCAGCAGCCGAGGACAGGGAGCCTACAATGAGCAGTTCTTC.